This is a list of T cell receptor beta chains from one sample in a study of blood T cell repertoires in COVID-19. Sequencing was performed with immunoSEQ multiplex PCR; in TCRdb, only in-frame clones are kept and a portion is missing. The table shows around 300,000 clones, with roughly 90% occurring only once. The sample comprised PBMCs or T cells enriched from blood (not recorded which). The source is a woman between 18 and 30 years old with acute COVID-19. Each CDR3 is given with its conserved first and last residue. The D gene is left open where the match is weak. Clone size is shown for a subset of rows, as once, few, many or a class of expanded clone.

cdr3_nt cdr3_aa clone_size j_call v_call d_call
TGTGCCACCAGCGGCGGGGACAGCCGCCCCCTCCACTTT CATSGGDSRPLHF - TRBJ1-6 TRBV15 TRBD1
TGTGCCAGTAGTATAGGCGGCAGGCAGCGGTATGGCTACACCTTC CASSIGGRQRYGYTF - TRBJ1-2 TRBV19 -
TGTGCCAGCTCACTCCCTAACAGGGACCTCCGAGAAAAACTGTTTTTT CASSLPNRDLREKLFF once TRBJ1-4 TRBV18 -
TGTGCCAGCAGTTTGGGGTCCTGGACACCTTCCTACGAGCAGTACTTC CASSLGSWTPSYEQYF - TRBJ2-7 TRBV28 -
TGTGCCAGCAGCCAAGGCGGGACCCTCACAGATACGCAGTATTTT CASSQGGTLTDTQYF - TRBJ2-3 TRBV3-1/TRBV3-2 -
TGTGCCAGCAGTTTTTCGGGGGGGCCCCAGCATTTT CASSFSGGPQHF - TRBJ1-5 TRBV12-3/TRBV12-4 -
TGTGCCAGCAGTTCCCAGAGATCGGGGTACAACTATGGCTACACCTTC CASSSQRSGYNYGYTF once TRBJ1-2 TRBV27 -
TGTGCCAGCAGTGAACAGGGTCTCTATATCTCCAGGGCTCATGGCTACACCTTC CASSEQGLYISRAHGYTF - TRBJ1-2 TRBV6-1 -
TGTGCCAGCAGCCCGAGACAGGGGACGAGCTCCTACGAGCAGTACTTC CASSPRQGTSSYEQYF - TRBJ2-7 TRBV7-6 TRBD1
TGTGCCAGCAGTGAAAACAGGGGTGGGAACTATGGCTACACCTTC CASSENRGGNYGYTF - TRBJ1-2 TRBV6-1 TRBD1
TGTGCCAGCAGTTCAGGGGACCAGCCCCAGCATTTT CASSSGDQPQHF - TRBJ1-5 TRBV28 -
TGTGCCAGCAGCTTAGGGGGCGGGACAGCCTATGGCTACACCTTC CASSLGGGTAYGYTF few TRBJ1-2 TRBV11-2 TRBD1
TGCGCCAGCAGCGAAATTACTCCGGGTGGCTACACCTTC CASSEITPGGYTF - TRBJ1-2 TRBV5-1 -
TGTGCCAGCAGTCTCGCCAGGGGGCAAGGTGGCTACACCTTC CASSLARGQGGYTF - TRBJ1-2 TRBV2 TRBD1
TGTGCCAGCTCACCCAAGCGCAACACCATATATTTT CASSPKRNTIYF - TRBJ1-3 TRBV18 -
TGTGCCAGCAGTAACACTGCAGGGGTCCAGGAAAAACTGTTTTTT CASSNTAGVQEKLFF - TRBJ1-4 TRBV28 -
TGTGCCAGCAGCCCCTCCCCCCGGACTAGCGGTTCTAATGAGCAGTTCTTC CASSPSPRTSGSNEQFF few TRBJ2-1 TRBV11-2 TRBD2
TGTGCCAGCAGCTCCCGGGACAGGGACCACGAGCAGTACTTC CASSSRDRDHEQYF - TRBJ2-7 TRBV11-1 TRBD1
TGCGCCAGCAGAGCCGAATTGCGCCGAAACACCATATATTTT CASRAELRRNTIYF - TRBJ1-3 TRBV5-1 -
TGTGCCAGCAGTTACTGGGCAGGGGGCGGCTATGGCTACACCTTC CASSYWAGGGYGYTF few TRBJ1-2 TRBV6-5 TRBD1
TGTGCCAGCAGCCTAGATGGGTATGCCTACGAGCAGTACTTC CASSLDGYAYEQYF - TRBJ2-7 TRBV5-5 -
TGCAGCGTTCCGGGACAGGGATCCTACGGCTACACCTTC CSVPGQGSYGYTF once TRBJ1-2 TRBV29-1 TRBD1
TGCGCCAGCAGCCTAGGACAGGGCATTACGGGCTACACCTTC CASSLGQGITGYTF - TRBJ1-2 TRBV5-1 TRBD1
TGTGCCAGCAGCTTGGGGGGAGGGCCAGCAGATACGCAGTATTTT CASSLGGGPADTQYF - TRBJ2-3 TRBV5-4 TRBD2
TGTGCCGGATCGGGTAGCGGGAAAGCCTACGAGCAGTACTTC CAGSGSGKAYEQYF once TRBJ2-7 TRBV28 TRBD2
TGTGCCAGCAGCCCCCGATCGGTGGGGGCCACTGAAGCTTTCTTT CASSPRSVGATEAFF - TRBJ1-1 TRBV28 -
TGCGCCAGCAGCTTCAGCGCCAACCAAGAGACCCAGTACTTC CASSFSANQETQYF - TRBJ2-5 TRBV5-1 -
TGTGCCAGCAGGGAAGAACAGGGTCCGAACACTGAAGCTTTCTTT CASREEQGPNTEAFF once TRBJ1-1 TRBV2 -
TGTGCCAGCAGTTTTCTCAGTGGCTACACCTTC CASSFLSGYTF - TRBJ1-2 TRBV28 -
TGTGCCAGCAGCCCCCAAGACCGCGGCGAGCAGTACTTC CASSPQDRGEQYF - TRBJ2-7 TRBV7-3 -
TGTGCTAGTGGTTTGGTAGAAGGGACTCCTACCTACGAGCAGTACTTC CASGLVEGTPTYEQYF - TRBJ2-7 TRBV12-5 -
TGTGCCAGCAGTTACTCGACAGGCTGGGAAGCTTTCTTT CASSYSTGWEAFF - TRBJ1-1 TRBV6-5 -
TGTGCCAGCAGCCGACAGGGATTCCAAGAGACCCAGTACTTC CASSRQGFQETQYF - TRBJ2-5 TRBV11-3 TRBD1
TGTGCCAGCAGTCCCTGGGCCCCTTCCGGGACTAGCGGGAACACAGATACGCAGTATTTT CASSPWAPSGTSGNTDTQYF - TRBJ2-3 TRBV6-6 TRBD2
TGTGCCAGCAGCCACGGACAGTATAATTCACCCCTCCACTTT CASSHGQYNSPLHF once TRBJ1-6 TRBV3-1/TRBV3-2 -
TGTGCCAGCAGCTCCCCGACAATAAATGAGCAGTTCTTC CASSSPTINEQFF - TRBJ2-1 TRBV7-3 -
TGCGCCAGCAGCTTTAGCGGAGGAGGGGCAGATACGCAGTATTTT CASSFSGGGADTQYF few TRBJ2-3 TRBV5-1 -
TGCGCCAGCAGCCCGGACAGAGCAGATACGCAGTATTTT CASSPDRADTQYF - TRBJ2-3 TRBV5-1 -
TGTGCCAGCAGCCAAAGACTAGCGAGCGGGGAGCTGTTTTTT CASSQRLASGELFF - TRBJ2-2 TRBV3-1/TRBV3-2 TRBD2
TGCGCCAGCAGCTTGGGTCAGGGTGGATCAGATACGCAGTATTTT CASSLGQGGSDTQYF once TRBJ2-3 TRBV5-1 -
TGTGCCAGCAGCGCCTCCGGGATCTCCTGGGAGCAGTACTTC CASSASGISWEQYF - TRBJ2-7 TRBV7-9 -
TGCGCCAGCAGCCTGGGACAGGGGGGAATGGACACTGAAGCTTTCTTT CASSLGQGGMDTEAFF - TRBJ1-1 TRBV5-1 TRBD1
TGTGCCAGCATCGTTACAGCGGGAGGCTCGAAGACCCAGTACTTC CASIVTAGGSKTQYF - TRBJ2-5 TRBV9 TRBD2
TGTGCCAGCAGCCCCCAGGCAGGGCCGACCTCCTACGAGCAGTACTTC CASSPQAGPTSYEQYF - TRBJ2-7 TRBV9 -
TGCGCCAGCAGCCCAGGGACAGGGAACACCGGGGAGCTGTTTTTT CASSPGTGNTGELFF - TRBJ2-2 TRBV5-1 TRBD1
TGCGCCAGCAGCTTGGTCTTAGCGGGAGGTATCACCGGGGAGCTGTTTTTT CASSLVLAGGITGELFF - TRBJ2-2 TRBV5-1 TRBD2
TGTGCCAGCAGCCTCGGACTAGCGGGAGGGACAGATACGCAGTATTTT CASSLGLAGGTDTQYF - TRBJ2-3 TRBV7-3 TRBD2
TGTGCCAGCAGCCAAGCGTCCTCCCTCTCTGGGGCCAACGTCCTGACTTTC CASSQASSLSGANVLTF - TRBJ2-6 TRBV4-2 -
TGTGCCTGGAGTTCTACAGGGAATCAGCCCCAGCATTTT CAWSSTGNQPQHF - TRBJ1-5 TRBV30 -
TGTGCCAGCAGCCCGGGACAGAATTATGGCTACACCTTC CASSPGQNYGYTF - TRBJ1-2 TRBV5-8 TRBD1
TGTGCCAGCGGATTTTCGTGGGGCGGAGAGGCTAATGAAAAACTGTTTTTT CASGFSWGGEANEKLFF - TRBJ1-4 TRBV28 -
TGTGCCACCAGCAGAGGACAGGGGTGGGATCAGCCCCAGCATTTT CATSRGQGWDQPQHF - TRBJ1-5 TRBV15 TRBD1
TGTGCCAGTAGGCCCGTCCCCCCAACAGGGGAGAAGGCGAACACCATATATTTT CASRPVPPTGEKANTIYF - TRBJ1-3 TRBV19 TRBD1
TGTGCCACCAGTGAGCGATTCTCTTCTAGCGGGAGCTCCTACAATGAGCAGTTCTTC CATSERFSSSGSSYNEQFF - TRBJ2-1 TRBV24-1 TRBD2
TGTGCCAGCAGAGGACTGGACTCCTACAATGAGCAGTTCTTC CASRGLDSYNEQFF - TRBJ2-1 TRBV2 -
TGTGCCAGCAGCTTAGATATGGGGGGAGGCACTGAAGCTTTCTTT CASSLDMGGGTEAFF - TRBJ1-1 TRBV11-2 -
TGTGCCATCAGTGAGTCGAGGATGAAGACTGAGCAGTTCTTC CAISESRMKTEQFF - TRBJ2-1 TRBV10-3 -
TGCAGCGTTCGCGGTAATACTCGGCACCAAGAGACCCAGTACTTC CSVRGNTRHQETQYF - TRBJ2-5 TRBV29-1 -